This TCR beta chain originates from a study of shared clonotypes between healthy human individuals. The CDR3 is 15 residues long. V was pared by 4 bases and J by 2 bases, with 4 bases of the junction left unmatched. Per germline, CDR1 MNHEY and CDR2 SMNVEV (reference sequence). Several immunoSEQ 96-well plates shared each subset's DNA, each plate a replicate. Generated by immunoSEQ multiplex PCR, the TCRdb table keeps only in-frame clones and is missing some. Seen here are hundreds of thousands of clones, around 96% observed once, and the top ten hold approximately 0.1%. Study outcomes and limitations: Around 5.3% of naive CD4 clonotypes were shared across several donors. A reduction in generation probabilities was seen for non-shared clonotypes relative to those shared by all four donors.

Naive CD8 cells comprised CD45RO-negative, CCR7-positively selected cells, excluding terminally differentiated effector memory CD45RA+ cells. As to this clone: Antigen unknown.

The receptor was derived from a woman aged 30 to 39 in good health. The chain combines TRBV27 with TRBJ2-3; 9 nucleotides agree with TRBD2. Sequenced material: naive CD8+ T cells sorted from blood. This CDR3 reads CASSYQREVTDTQYF. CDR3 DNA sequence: TGTGCCAGCAGTTACCAGCGGGAGGTCACAGATACGCAGTATTTT.